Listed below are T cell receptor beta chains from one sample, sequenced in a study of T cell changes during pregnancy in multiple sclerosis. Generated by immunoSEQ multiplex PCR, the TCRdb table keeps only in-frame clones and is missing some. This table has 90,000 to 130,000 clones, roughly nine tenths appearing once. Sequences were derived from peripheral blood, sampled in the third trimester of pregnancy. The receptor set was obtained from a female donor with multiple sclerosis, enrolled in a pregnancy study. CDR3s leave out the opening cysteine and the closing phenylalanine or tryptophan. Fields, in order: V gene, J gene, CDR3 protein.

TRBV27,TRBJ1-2,ASSRPGTSGGYT
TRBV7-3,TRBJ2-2,ASSLKTSGAPPRTGELF
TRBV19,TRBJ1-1,ASTWGGAMNTEAF
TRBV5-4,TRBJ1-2,ASRERDGYT
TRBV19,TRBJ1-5,ASSIGQNQPQH
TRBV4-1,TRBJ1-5,ASSPTNDRADGGNQPQH
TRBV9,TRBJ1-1,ASSPQGLWDTEAF
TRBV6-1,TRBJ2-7,ASREGLVEQY
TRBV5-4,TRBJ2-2,ASSLGDRPNTGELF
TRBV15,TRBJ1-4,ATSVPDWPDATNEKLF
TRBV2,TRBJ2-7,ASRRLAGDEQY
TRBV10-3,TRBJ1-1,AISQQGAGTEAF